The source of this T cell receptor beta chain is a study of shared clonotypes between healthy human individuals. Study-wide results and caveats: There were few donors, and this limited the genetic and exposure-history diversity represented. Non-shared clonotypes had lower generation probabilities than clonotypes shared by all four sorted-subset donors. Naive subsets typically showed greater estimated richness than memory subsets.

Researchers ran the assay at a deep level. Only in-frame clones appear in the TCRdb table, and some are missing; sequencing was by immunoSEQ multiplex PCR. This table has about 980,000 clones, around 80% appearing once. This clone was observed a few times. Antigen: not known. The CDR3 is 15 residues long. Looked up from germline, CDR1 is SEHNR and CDR2 is FQNEAQ (reference sequence). Trimming removed 3 bases from V and 2 bases from J; junction bases left unmatched: 2. The specimen sequenced was memory CD4+ T cells sorted from blood. Subset noted: CD45RA-negative fraction. The sequence was collected from a man between 18 and 35 years old in good health. V usage is TRBV7-9 and J usage is TRBJ1-2; 11 nucleotides match TRBD1. The DNA of the CDR3 is TGTGCCAGCAGCTTGGACAGGGGGCAAAACTATGGCTACACCTTC. Translation gives CASSLDRGQNYGYTF.